The rows below give T cell receptor beta chains drawn from one sample of a study of shared clonotypes between healthy human individuals. The data were produced by immunoSEQ multiplex PCR, yet TCRdb's version contains in-frame clones alone and is incomplete. The sample shows about 680,000 clones, about 90% of them seen only once. The sample consisted of naive CD8+ T cells sorted from blood. The receptor source for this set is a man aged 25 to 40 in good health. Both conserved end residues are part of each CDR3. Fields, in order: V gene, D gene, J gene, CDR3 length, clone size, CDR3 protein, CDR3 DNA. The D gene is left open where the match is weak. Clone size appears in some rows only: once, few, many, or a class for an expanded clone.

v_gene: TRBV27; d_gene: TRBD1; j_gene: TRBJ2-3; len: 15; abundance: once; CDR3aa: CASSRDRTYTDTQYF; CDR3nt: TGTGCCAGCAGTCGGGACAGGACCTACACAGATACGCAGTATTTT
v_gene: TRBV7-9; d_gene: TRBD2; j_gene: TRBJ2-7; len: 14; abundance: -; CDR3aa: CASSPRDYTYEQYF; CDR3nt: TGTGCCAGCAGCCCTCGGGACTACACCTACGAGCAGTACTTC
v_gene: TRBV6-1; d_gene: -; j_gene: TRBJ2-1; len: 17; abundance: -; CDR3aa: CASSEDTGPVNYNEQFF; CDR3nt: TGTGCCAGCAGTGAAGACACCGGTCCCGTAAACTACAATGAGCAGTTCTTC
v_gene: TRBV5-1; d_gene: -; j_gene: TRBJ2-1; len: 11; abundance: -; CDR3aa: CASRSGNEQFF; CDR3nt: TGCGCCAGCAGGTCCGGGAATGAGCAGTTCTTC
v_gene: TRBV19; d_gene: -; j_gene: TRBJ2-1; len: 15; abundance: -; CDR3aa: CASSRGPQLYNEQFF; CDR3nt: TGTGCCAGTAGTCGTGGACCCCAACTTTACAATGAGCAGTTCTTC
v_gene: TRBV7-9; d_gene: -; j_gene: TRBJ2-7; len: 14; abundance: once; CDR3aa: CASSPEEGSYEQYF; CDR3nt: TGTGCCAGCAGCCCGGAAGAGGGATCCTACGAGCAGTACTTC
v_gene: TRBV19; d_gene: -; j_gene: TRBJ2-1; len: 11; abundance: -; CDR3aa: CASSSRDMQFF; CDR3nt: TGTGCCAGTAGCAGCCGGGACATGCAGTTCTTC
v_gene: TRBV13; d_gene: -; j_gene: TRBJ2-7; len: 11; abundance: -; CDR3aa: CASSLESEQYF; CDR3nt: TGTGCCAGCAGCTTAGAATCCGAGCAGTACTTC
v_gene: TRBV9; d_gene: -; j_gene: TRBJ1-2; len: 15; abundance: -; CDR3aa: CASSVGTAINYGYTF; CDR3nt: TGTGCCAGCAGCGTAGGGACAGCGATTAACTATGGCTACACCTTC
v_gene: TRBV5-8; d_gene: -; j_gene: TRBJ1-2; len: 16; abundance: -; CDR3aa: CASSQRRDIPYYGYTF; CDR3nt: TGTGCCAGCAGCCAACGTCGGGACATACCGTACTATGGCTACACCTTC
v_gene: TRBV19; d_gene: -; j_gene: TRBJ1-1; len: 14; abundance: -; CDR3aa: CASSMRVTNTEAFF; CDR3nt: TGTGCCAGTAGTATGAGGGTTACAAACACTGAAGCTTTCTTT
v_gene: TRBV7-9; d_gene: -; j_gene: TRBJ2-1; len: 14; abundance: -; CDR3aa: CASSLEQVGDEQFF; CDR3nt: TGTGCCAGCAGCTTAGAACAGGTTGGTGATGAGCAGTTCTTC
v_gene: TRBV5-1; d_gene: TRBD1; j_gene: TRBJ2-7; len: 13; abundance: -; CDR3aa: CASSLTGAYEQYF; CDR3nt: TGCGCCAGCAGCTTAACAGGGGCCTACGAGCAGTACTTC
v_gene: TRBV18; d_gene: -; j_gene: TRBJ2-4; len: 15; abundance: -; CDR3aa: CASSPGRLAKNIQYF; CDR3nt: TGTGCCAGCTCACCCGGACGTTTAGCCAAAAACATTCAGTACTTC
v_gene: TRBV9; d_gene: -; j_gene: TRBJ2-1; len: 19; abundance: -; CDR3aa: CASSVSKKNPGSSYNEQFF; CDR3nt: TGTGCCAGCAGCGTATCTAAGAAAAACCCCGGTTCGTCCTACAATGAGCAGTTCTTC
v_gene: TRBV7-9; d_gene: TRBD1; j_gene: TRBJ2-3; len: 15; abundance: -; CDR3aa: CASSSTDRGEDTQYF; CDR3nt: TGTGCCAGCAGCTCAACGGACAGGGGTGAAGATACGCAGTATTTT